The 29 T cell receptor beta chains below all came from one sample that was sequenced in a study of T cell repertoires in cytomegalovirus infection. Their cognate antigens are unknown. Each CDR3 protein gets one entry after TCRdb re-called the reads with MiXCR. This table has about 270,000 distinct CDR3 sequences, 22% appearing once. The sample here was cultured PBMCs, taken from culture after CMV antigen stimulation. The receptors originated from a human donor in good health (CMV status not recorded). Some clones in this sample may be carry-over from other donors' samples.

This sequence joins TRBV2 and TRBJ2-7; D ambiguous. CDR3 length: 12 amino acids. V was shortened by 3 bases and J by 3 bases, with 6 bases between the two germline ends. From germline, CDR1 is SNHLY and CDR2 FYNNEI. This CDR3 is CASSDRIYEQYF. The CDR3 DNA reads TGTGCCAGCAGTGACAGAATCTACGAGCAGTACTTC.

The V call is TRBV7-6, the J call TRBJ2-1; 13 bases agree with TRBD2. This CDR3 has 17 amino acids. From germline, CDR1 is SGHVS and CDR2 FNYEAQ. V trimming: 4 bases; J trimming: 4 bases; junction bases outside the gene matches: 7. This chain's CDR3 is CASSSGLAGTTYNEQFF. As DNA, the CDR3 is TGTGCCAGCAGCTCGGGACTAGCGGGGACAACTTACAATGAGCAGTTCTTC.

The chain couples TRBV10-3 to TRBJ2-1; 8 bases are a match to TRBD2. The CDR3 sequence is 15 residues long. Germline V CDR1 and CDR2: ENHRY, SYGVKD. After removal of 8 bases from V and 5 bases from J, the junction contained 11 bases not matched to a gene. The CDR3: CAIAWGSGKNNEQFF. The CDR3 DNA reads as TGTGCCATCGCCTGGGGTAGCGGGAAAAACAATGAGCAGTTCTTC.

This rearrangement joins TRBV2 to TRBJ2-5; 7 bases agree with TRBD1. The CDR3 totals 14 residues. Germline CDR1 SNHLY, CDR2 FYNNEI. Losses at the gene ends were 4 bases for V and 4 bases for J; bases not matched to a gene: 6. This CDR3 is CASSGQGLGETQYF. CDR3 nucleotides: TGTGCCAGCAGTGGACAGGGCCTGGGAGAGACCCAGTACTTC.

This clonotype has just a few counts. The chain has TRBV6-2 or TRBV6-3 and TRBJ1-1; D gene uncertain. The length of the CDR3 is 15 residues. Trimming cost V 2 bases and J 2 bases, with 12 bases left between them. Germline V gene sequence: CDR1 MNHEY, CDR2 SVGEGT. The CDR3 spells CASSYGQFLNTEAFF. The DNA for the CDR3 is TGTGCCAGCAGTTACGGGCAGTTTCTCAACACTGAAGCTTTCTTT.

J is TRBJ1-1 and V is TRBV12-3 or TRBV12-4, with TRBD1 matching over 9 bases. V trimming: 5 bases; J trimming: 3 bases; junction bases outside the gene matches: 4. CDR3 length equals 14 residues. The chain's CDR3 is CASSLRTGDTEAFF. The CDR3 DNA reads TGTGCCAGCAGTCTCAGGACAGGGGACACTGAAGCTTTCTTT.

This clonotype turned up a few times. This chain uses TRBV2 with TRBJ2-1, with D hard to call. Per germline, CDR1 SNHLY and CDR2 FYNNEI. Trimming removed 6 bases from V and 1 base from J, with 10 bases in between. This CDR3 is built from 14 residues. The CDR3 sequence is CASRETDSYNEQFF. CDR3 bases: TGTGCCAGCAGGGAGACTGATTCCTACAATGAGCAGTTCTTC. Full variable domain (missing parts from reference TRBV2 and TRBJ2-1): EPEVTQTPSHQVTQMGQEVILRCVPISNHLYFYWYRQILGQKVEFLVSFYNNEISEKSEIFDDQFSVERPDGSNFTLKIRSTKLEDSAMYFCASRETDSYNEQFFGPGTRLTVL.

Many counts were recorded for this clonotype. The chain employs TRBV6-2 or TRBV6-3 and TRBJ2-5; 7 bases map to TRBD2. The trim removed 8 bases at V and 5 bases at J, leaving 5 bases unmatched. Per germline, CDR1 MNHEY and CDR2 SVGEGT. The CDR3 loop spans 12 amino acids. The DNA of the CDR3 is TGTGCCAGCGGATTGGGGGGGGAGACCCAGTACTTC. Translated, it gives CASGLGGETQYF.

In its sample, this clonotype was seen a few times. The rearrangement joins TRBV6-4 to TRBJ1-1; D unresolved. Germline loops: CDR1 MRHNA, CDR2 SNTAGT. The CDR3 is 12 amino acids. V was pared by 4 bases and J by 7 bases, with 10 bases between. The CDR3 bases are TGTGCCAGCAGTGGAGAATGGGGTGAAGCTTTCTTT. It codes for CASSGEWGEAFF.

CDR3 in DNA: TGTGCCAGCAGCGGCCCGGCGGAGACCCAGTACTTC. Translation: CASSGPAETQYF. J is TRBJ2-5 and V is TRBV7-2; no firm D call. Germline-derived CDR1 and CDR2 are SGHTA and FQGNSA. V was clipped by 5 bases and J by 5 bases, with 9 bases between them. The CDR3 runs to 12 residues.

This clonotype occurred a few times. The chain recombines TRBV6-1 with TRBJ1-5; no reliable D call. Trimming took 5 bases from V and 0 from J, leaving 11 bases between them. CDR1 MNHNS and CDR2 SASEGT come from the germline V gene. The CDR3 is 15 residues long. CDR3 residues: CASSRSHHSNQPQHF. The CDR3 region has the DNA TGTGCCAGCAGTCGTTCCCACCATAGCAATCAGCCCCAGCATTTT.

In regard to this clonotype: Since a much larger clone is just one base distant, this may be a read error. The chain uses TRBV7-2 and TRBJ2-7, with D unresolved. Trimming shortened V by 6 bases and J by 3 bases, and 9 bases separated the two germline ends. The CDR3 sequence is 12 residues long. Germline-derived CDR1 and CDR2 are SGHTA and FQGNSA. Written as DNA, the CDR3 is TGTGCCAGCAGTTTTACCGACTACGAGCAGTACTTC. It encodes CASSFTDYEQYF.

This clonotype was counted many times. The chain joins TRBV7-2 to TRBJ2-1, with 10 bases matching TRBD2. The CDR3 is made up of 16 amino acids. Per germline, CDR1 SGHTA and CDR2 FQGNSA. The junction had 7 bases not matched to a gene; V was cut back by 4 bases and J by 4 bases. The CDR3 DNA reads TGTGCCAGCAGCTCATCTAGCGGGGGCCCTTACAATGAGCAGTTCTTC. This codes for CASSSSSGGPYNEQFF.

The chain uses TRBV7-9 and TRBJ2-3; 9 bases match TRBD1. The germline CDR1 and CDR2 sequences are SEHNR and FQNEAQ (reference sequence). The junction had 6 bases not matched to a gene; V was cut back by 4 bases and J by 1 base. The CDR3 spans 16 residues. Written as DNA, the CDR3 is TGTGCCAGCAGCTCCGGGACAGGGTCTGGCACAGATACGCAGTATTTT. This gives the protein CASSSGTGSGTDTQYF.

The chain couples TRBV14 to TRBJ1-3; D unclear. The CDR3 totals 13 residues. The germline V and J ends were trimmed by 4 bases and 4 bases, with 8 bases remaining between them. Germline V gives CDR1 SGHDN, CDR2 FVKESK. The CDR3, as DNA: TGTGCCAGCAGCCCTTGGTCCGGAAACACCATATATTTT. Translated: CASSPWSGNTIYF.

The J gene is TRBJ1-1, the V gene TRBV7-6; TRBD1 might be the D (5 bases). The CDR3 consists of 16 residues. Germline CDR1 SGHVS, CDR2 FNYEAQ. V was pared by 1 base and J by 1 base, with 13 bases between. The CDR3: CASSLGRGRGNTEAFF. The CDR3 DNA sequence: TGTGCCAGCAGCTTAGGCCGGGGACGGGGGAACACTGAAGCTTTCTTT.

This clonotype appeared a few times. CDR3 residues: CASIFGFQETQYF. The CDR3, as DNA: TGTGCCAGCATTTTCGGCTTCCAAGAGACCCAGTACTTC. The chain carries TRBV6-1 and TRBJ2-5; D remains ambiguous. CDR1 is MNHNS and CDR2 is SASEGT in the germline V gene. Deletions cut 7 bases from V and 1 base from J, with 10 bases between. The CDR3 consists of 13 residues.

The chain employs TRBV27 and TRBJ1-6; D is ambiguous. The CDR3 consists of 13 residues. Germline V lookup: CDR1 MNHEY, CDR2 SMNVEV (reference sequence). Trimming took 3 bases from V and 6 from J, leaving 6 bases between them. CDR3 sequence (DNA): TGTGCCAGCAGTTTTAACAGTAATTCACCCCTCCACTTT. Amino acids: CASSFNSNSPLHF.

This clonotype was observed a few times. The chain couples TRBV4-1 to TRBJ2-1; D ambiguous. Germline V gene lookup returns CDR1 MGHRA and CDR2 YSYEKL. The CDR3 loop spans 16 amino acids. Trimming pared 2 bases from V and 1 base from J, leaving 12 bases between. In nucleotides, the CDR3 is TGCGCCAGCAGCCAACAAGGTAGCTTGTCCTACAATGAGCAGTTCTTC. Translated, it gives CASSQQGSLSYNEQFF.

This clonotype was observed at least ten times. The chain uses TRBV6-2 or TRBV6-3 and TRBJ2-7; TRBD2 aligns across 14 bases. Germline loops: CDR1 MNHEY, CDR2 SVGEGT. This CDR3 has 16 residues. With 5 bases clipped from V and 2 bases from J, the junction kept 5 bases outside the gene matches. The CDR3 here is CASSTRGLAGAYEQYF. The CDR3 nucleotides read TGTGCCAGCAGTACCCGGGGACTAGCGGGAGCCTACGAGCAGTACTTC.

The V and J genes are TRBV25-1 and TRBJ2-7, with D tentatively TRBD1 or TRBD2 (6 bases each). From germline, CDR1 is MGHDK and CDR2 SYGVNS. This CDR3 has 15 amino acids. V was cut by 3 bases and J by 4 bases, with 16 bases left in between. The CDR3 nucleotides read TGTGCCAGCAGTGACGGAGGGGGGCTAAGGTACGAGCAGTACTTC. Its translation is CASSDGGGLRYEQYF.

V is TRBV28 and J is TRBJ2-7; TRBD2 matches at 13 bases. The CDR3 totals 17 residues. Germline lookup yields CDR1 MDHEN and CDR2 SYDVKM. Germline trimming cut 5 bases from V and 5 bases from J; bases unmatched to any gene: 12. DNA of the CDR3: TGTGCCAGCAGTCCCGGAGGACTAGCGGGAGATTCCAACGAGCAGTACTTC. This encodes CASSPGGLAGDSNEQYF. The full variable domain, in which reference TRBV28 and TRBJ2-7 provide the parts outside the CDR3, is DVKVTQSSRYLVKRTGEKVFLECVQDMDHENMFWYRQDPGLGLRLIYFSYDVKMKEKGDIPEGYSVSREKKERFSLILESASTNQTSMYLCASSPGGLAGDSNEQYFGPGTRLTVT.

J is TRBJ2-7 and V is TRBV14; TRBD1 matches at 9 bases. This CDR3 has 15 residues. Germline CDR1 and CDR2: SGHDN and FVKESK. The trim removed 1 base at V and 1 base at J, leaving 2 bases unmatched. CDR3 sequence (DNA): TGTGCCAGCAGCCAAGGAGGACAGGGGTCCTACGAGCAGTACTTC. It translates to CASSQGGQGSYEQYF.

This clonotype was detected only a few times. The chain combines TRBV5-8 with TRBJ2-1; D is unclear. The V gene's germline CDR1 is SGHTS and CDR2 YDEGEE. Between the trimmed V and J ends, which lost 4 bases and 5 bases, there was a span of 19 bases. The length of the CDR3 is 16 residues. CDR3 region: CASSLVVAVENNEQFF. CDR3 DNA: TGTGCCAGCAGCCTAGTCGTCGCGGTGGAAAACAATGAGCAGTTCTTC.

V gene TRBV20-1 combines with J gene TRBJ2-7, with 9 positions matching TRBD2. This CDR3 has 18 residues. The germline CDR1 and CDR2 sequences are DFQATT and SNEGSKA (reference sequence). With 0 bases clipped from V and 3 bases from J, the junction kept 15 bases outside the gene matches. The CDR3 DNA follows: TGCAGTGCTAGAGATCCAGGGTTCGGACGGACTAGCGTCTACGAGCAGTACTTC. Translated: CSARDPGFGRTSVYEQYF.

This clonotype occurred many times. The V gene is TRBV5-4, the J gene TRBJ1-2; D gene uncertain. Germline CDR1 SGHNT, CDR2 YYREEE (reference sequence). Trimming shortened V by 4 bases and J by 1 base, and 8 bases separated the two germline ends. The CDR3 extends over 13 amino acids. CDR3 sequence reads: CASSPTNNYGYTF. The CDR3 region has the DNA TGTGCCAGCAGCCCGACAAATAACTATGGCTACACCTTC.

This clonotype was counted a few times. This chain links TRBV12-3 or TRBV12-4 with TRBJ1-1; possible D gene TRBD1, 6 bases. The V gene lost 5 bases and the J gene lost 5 bases, with 15 bases spanning the gap. The CDR3 totals 14 residues. CDR3 amino acids: CASSPGQRRTEAFF. The CDR3, as DNA: TGTGCCAGCAGTCCTGGACAGCGGAGGACTGAAGCTTTCTTT.

This clonotype appeared a few times. This sequence joins TRBV19 and TRBJ1-2, with D tentatively TRBD1 (6 bases). This CDR3 is built from 15 residues. Trimming shortened V by 3 bases and J by 10 bases, and 21 bases separated the two germline ends. The germline CDR1 and CDR2 sequences are LNHDA and SQIVND (reference sequence). Here the CDR3 DNA reads TGTGCCAGTAGTATTTCCGTCGGCGGCAGGGGAGACTACACCTTC. The encoded protein is CASSISVGGRGDYTF. The full variable domain, completed using reference TRBV19 and TRBJ1-2, is DGGITQSPKYLFRKEGQNVTLSCEQNLNHDAMYWYRQDPGQGLRLIYYSQIVNDFQKGDIAEGYSVSREKKESFPLTVTSAQKNPTAFYLCASSISVGGRGDYTFGSGTRLTVV.

Note on this clonotype: A much bigger clone sits one base away, suggesting this may be a read error. The gene calls are TRBV7-2 and TRBJ2-3; 8 nucleotides agree with TRBD2. This CDR3 contains 14 residues. Germline CDR1 reads SGHTA; CDR2 reads FQGNSA. The CDR3 DNA is TGTGCCAGCACATTAGCGGGGAACACAGATATGCAGTATTTT. It specifies CASTLAGNTDMQYF.